The clone carrying this T cell receptor beta chain was counted a few times. Its cognate antigen is unknown. Vbeta (60) and Jbeta (13) primers were used in the PCR. The repertoire was sequenced with immunoSEQ multiplex PCR; TCRdb's copy has only in-frame clones and lacks some. The sample holds under 150,000 clones, roughly three quarters seen once. The data were obtained in a study of cytomegalovirus exposure and HLA in healthy donors. Overall study context: Early released data comprised around 80 million unique TCRs from HLA-typed donors.

J was trimmed by 3 bases and V by 5 bases; bases with no gene match: 7. Germline V gene sequence: CDR1 SEHNR, CDR2 FQNEAQ (reference sequence). This CDR3 is 14 amino acids long. Regarding the study as a whole: Differences between HLA loci emerged in a later analysis of TCR association rates, with DRB1 most and HLA-C fewest. Later analysis demonstrated an association between a missense DCLRE1C variant and TCR beta V- and J-gene trimming.

The chain carries TRBV7-9 and TRBJ2-7; 7 bases fit TRBD1. Input material: PBMCs. This receptor was taken from a man in his fifties or sixties in good health and CMV-seronegative. The CDR3 loop reads CASSPDRIVYEQYF. The CDR3 region has the DNA TGTGCCAGCAGCCCGGACAGGATAGTCTACGAGCAGTACTTC.